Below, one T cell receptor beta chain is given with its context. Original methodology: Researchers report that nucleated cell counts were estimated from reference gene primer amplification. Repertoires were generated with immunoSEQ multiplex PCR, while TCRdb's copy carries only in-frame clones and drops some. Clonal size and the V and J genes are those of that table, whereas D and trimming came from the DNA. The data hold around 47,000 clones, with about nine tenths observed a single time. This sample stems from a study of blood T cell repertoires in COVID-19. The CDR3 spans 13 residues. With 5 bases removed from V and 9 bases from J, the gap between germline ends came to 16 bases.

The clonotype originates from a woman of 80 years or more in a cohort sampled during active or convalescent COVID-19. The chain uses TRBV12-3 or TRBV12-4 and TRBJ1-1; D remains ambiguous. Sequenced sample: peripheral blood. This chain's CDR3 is CASSHDAGLKAFF. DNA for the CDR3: TGTGCCAGCAGTCACGATGCGGGGTTGAAAGCTTTCTTT.